This T cell receptor (beta chain) is from a study of T-cell memory formation after mild COVID-19. Study-level information: The TCR clusters were mostly specific to one donor. Study-level points and caveats: Pre-infection memory held some responding clones, suggesting pre-existing cross-reactive T cells responded. Mostly located in CM and EM were contracting CD4+ clones, with contracting CD8+ clones located in EMRA.

TCRdb passed the 5' RACE reads through MiXCR, listing each CDR3 protein once. This sample has 410,000 or so distinct CDR3 sequences, with 23% found just once. This clonotype was observed a few times. Its antigen remains unknown. The clonotype originates from an adult woman who had mild COVID-19 (a few samples of this study predate the infection). Cell type and time point are not known. Material for sequencing was PBMCs or a T cell subset sorted from them (not recorded which).

The CDR3 bases are TGTGCCAGCAGCCTAGGGGCGGGGCGTGAGCAGTTCTTC. Amino acid sequence: CASSLGAGREQFF. The V gene is TRBV7-8, the J gene TRBJ2-1; perhaps TRBD2 as D (6 bases). V gave up 5 bases and J gave up 9 bases, with 14 bases separating them. Germline-derived CDR1 and CDR2 are SGHVS and FQNEAQ. The CDR3 is made up of 13 amino acids.